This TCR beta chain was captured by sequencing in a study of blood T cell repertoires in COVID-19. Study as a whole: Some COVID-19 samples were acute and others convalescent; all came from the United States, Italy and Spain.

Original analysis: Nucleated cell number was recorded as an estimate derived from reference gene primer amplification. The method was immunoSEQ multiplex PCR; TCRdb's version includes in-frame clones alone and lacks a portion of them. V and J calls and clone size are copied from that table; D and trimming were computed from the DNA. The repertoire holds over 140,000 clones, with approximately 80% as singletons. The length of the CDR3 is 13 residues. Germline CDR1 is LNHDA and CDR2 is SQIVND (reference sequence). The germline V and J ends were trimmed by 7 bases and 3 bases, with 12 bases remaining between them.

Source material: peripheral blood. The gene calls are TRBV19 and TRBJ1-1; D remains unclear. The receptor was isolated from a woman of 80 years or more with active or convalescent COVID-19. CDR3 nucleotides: TGTGCCAGTATCCCAACGGGGTACACTGAAGCTTTCTTT. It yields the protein CASIPTGYTEAFF.